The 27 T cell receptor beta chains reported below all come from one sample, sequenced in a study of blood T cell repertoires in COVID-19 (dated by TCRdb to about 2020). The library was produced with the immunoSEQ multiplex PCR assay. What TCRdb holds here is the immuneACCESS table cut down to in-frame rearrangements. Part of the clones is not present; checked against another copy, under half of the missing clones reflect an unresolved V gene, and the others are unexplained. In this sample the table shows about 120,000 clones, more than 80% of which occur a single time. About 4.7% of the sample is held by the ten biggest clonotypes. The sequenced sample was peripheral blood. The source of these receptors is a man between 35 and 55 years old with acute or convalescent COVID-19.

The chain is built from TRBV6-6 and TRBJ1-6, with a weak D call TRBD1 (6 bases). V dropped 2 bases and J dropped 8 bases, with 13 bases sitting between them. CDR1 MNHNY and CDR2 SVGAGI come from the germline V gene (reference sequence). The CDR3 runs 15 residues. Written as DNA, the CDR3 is TGTGCCAGCAGTTACGGGGGCAGGGGCGATTCACCCCTCCACTTT. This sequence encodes CASSYGGRGDSPLHF.

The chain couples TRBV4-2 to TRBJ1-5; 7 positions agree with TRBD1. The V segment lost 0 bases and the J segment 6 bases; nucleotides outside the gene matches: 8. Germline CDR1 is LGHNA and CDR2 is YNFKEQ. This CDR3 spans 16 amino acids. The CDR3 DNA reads TGTGCCAGCAGCCAAGAGGAGGGGGCGCTGAGTCAGCCCCAGCATTTT. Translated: CASSQEEGALSQPQHF.

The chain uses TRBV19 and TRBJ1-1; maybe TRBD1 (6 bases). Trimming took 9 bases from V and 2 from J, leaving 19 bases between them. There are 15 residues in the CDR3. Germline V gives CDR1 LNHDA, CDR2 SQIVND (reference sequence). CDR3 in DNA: TGTGCCAGCAAATCAGGGCAGGGGCTCAACACTGAAGCTTTCTTT. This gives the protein CASKSGQGLNTEAFF.

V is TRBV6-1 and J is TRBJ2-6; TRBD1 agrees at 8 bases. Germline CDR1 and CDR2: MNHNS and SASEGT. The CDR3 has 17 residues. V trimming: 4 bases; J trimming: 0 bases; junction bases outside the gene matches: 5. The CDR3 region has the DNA TGTGCCAGCAGTGTTGGACAGGGCCCCTCTGGGGCCAACGTCCTGACTTTC. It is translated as CASSVGQGPSGANVLTF.

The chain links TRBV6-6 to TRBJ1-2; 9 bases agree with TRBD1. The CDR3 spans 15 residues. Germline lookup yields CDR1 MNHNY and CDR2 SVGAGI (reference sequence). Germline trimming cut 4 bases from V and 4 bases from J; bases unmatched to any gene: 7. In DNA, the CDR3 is TGTGCCAGCAGTTCCCCGGACAGGGGTAGCTATGGCTACACCTTC. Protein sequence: CASSSPDRGSYGYTF.

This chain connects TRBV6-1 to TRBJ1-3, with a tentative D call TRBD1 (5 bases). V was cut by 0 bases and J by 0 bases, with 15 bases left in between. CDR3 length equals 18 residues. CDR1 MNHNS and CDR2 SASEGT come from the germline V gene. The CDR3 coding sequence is TGTGCCAGCAGTGAAGCACCGACAGTCTATAGCTCTGGAAACACCATATATTTT. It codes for CASSEAPTVYSSGNTIYF.

The CDR3 protein is CSVGGGWDTEAFF. The CDR3 DNA reads as TGCAGCGTTGGCGGGGGCTGGGACACTGAAGCTTTCTTT. The chain is built from TRBV29-1 and TRBJ1-1; D might be TRBD1 (6 bases). V lost 4 bases and J lost 3, with 12 bases in between. The CDR3 sequence is 13 residues long. The germline V gene has CDR1 SQVTM and CDR2 ANQGSEA.

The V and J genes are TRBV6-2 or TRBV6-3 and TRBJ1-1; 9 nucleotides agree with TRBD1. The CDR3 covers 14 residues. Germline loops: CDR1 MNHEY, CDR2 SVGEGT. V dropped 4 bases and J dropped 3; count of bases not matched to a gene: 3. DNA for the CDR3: TGTGCCAGCAGTTTTGGACAGGGGTACACTGAAGCTTTCTTT. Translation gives CASSFGQGYTEAFF.

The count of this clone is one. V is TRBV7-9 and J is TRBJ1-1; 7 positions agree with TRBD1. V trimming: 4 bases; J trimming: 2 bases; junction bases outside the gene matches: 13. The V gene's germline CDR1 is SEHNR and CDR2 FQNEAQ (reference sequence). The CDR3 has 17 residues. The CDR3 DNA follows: TGTGCCAGCAGCTCCAACAGGGACAGCGTATTAAACACTGAAGCTTTCTTT. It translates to CASSSNRDSVLNTEAFF.

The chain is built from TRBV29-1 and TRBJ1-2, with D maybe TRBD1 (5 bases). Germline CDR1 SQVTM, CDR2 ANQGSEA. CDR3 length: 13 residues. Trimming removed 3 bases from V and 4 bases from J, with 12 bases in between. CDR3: CSVDAGYGYGYTF. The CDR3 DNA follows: TGCAGCGTTGACGCAGGGTACGGCTATGGCTACACCTTC.

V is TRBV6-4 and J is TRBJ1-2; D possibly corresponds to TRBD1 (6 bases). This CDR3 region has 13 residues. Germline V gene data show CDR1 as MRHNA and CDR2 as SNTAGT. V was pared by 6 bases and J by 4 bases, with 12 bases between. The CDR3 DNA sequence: TGTGCCAGCAGGGGGGACAAAACCTATGGCTACACCTTC. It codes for CASRGDKTYGYTF.

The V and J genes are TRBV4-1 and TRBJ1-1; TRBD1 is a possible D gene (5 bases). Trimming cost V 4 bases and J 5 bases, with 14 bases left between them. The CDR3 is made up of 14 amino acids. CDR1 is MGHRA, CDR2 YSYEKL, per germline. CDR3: CASSLGTGGTEAFF. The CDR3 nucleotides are TGCGCCAGCAGCCTGGGGACCGGGGGTACTGAAGCTTTCTTT.

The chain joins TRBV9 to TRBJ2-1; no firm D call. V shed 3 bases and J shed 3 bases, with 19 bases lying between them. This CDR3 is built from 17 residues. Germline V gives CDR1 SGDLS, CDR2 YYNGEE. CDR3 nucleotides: TGTGCCAGCAGCGGATCCCCGAGGAAAAGGATCTACAATGAGCAGTTCTTC. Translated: CASSGSPRKRIYNEQFF.

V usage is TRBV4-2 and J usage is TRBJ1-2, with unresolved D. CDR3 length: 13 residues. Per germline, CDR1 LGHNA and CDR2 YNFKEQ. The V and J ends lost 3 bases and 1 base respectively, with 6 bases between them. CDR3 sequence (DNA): TGTGCCAGCAGCCACCTTCTTAACTATGGCTACACCTTC. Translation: CASSHLLNYGYTF.

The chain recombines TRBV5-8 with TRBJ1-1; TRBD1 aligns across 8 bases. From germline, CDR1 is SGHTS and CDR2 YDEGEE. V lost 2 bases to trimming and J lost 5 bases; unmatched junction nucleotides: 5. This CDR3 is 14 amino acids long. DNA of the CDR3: TGTGCCAGCAGCTTAGGACAGGGCCAGACTGAAGCTTTCTTT. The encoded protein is CASSLGQGQTEAFF.

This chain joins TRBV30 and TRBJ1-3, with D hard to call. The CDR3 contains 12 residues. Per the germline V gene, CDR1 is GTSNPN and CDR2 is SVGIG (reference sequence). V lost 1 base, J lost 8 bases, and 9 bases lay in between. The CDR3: CAWSATKHTIYF. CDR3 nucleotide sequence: TGTGCCTGGAGTGCCACCAAGCACACCATATATTTT. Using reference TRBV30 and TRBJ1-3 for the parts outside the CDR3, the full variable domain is SQTIHQWPATLVQPVGSPLSLECTVEGTSNPNLYWYRQAAGRGLQLLFYSVGIGQISSEVPQNLSASRPQDRQFILSSKKLLLSDSGFYLCAWSATKHTIYFGEGSWLTVV.

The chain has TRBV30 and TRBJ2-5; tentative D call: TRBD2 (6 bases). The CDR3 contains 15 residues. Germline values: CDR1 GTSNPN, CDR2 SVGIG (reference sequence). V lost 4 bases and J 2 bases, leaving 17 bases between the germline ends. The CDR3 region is CAWTPPRGTQETQYF. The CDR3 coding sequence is TGTGCCTGGACCCCACCAAGAGGGACTCAAGAGACCCAGTACTTC.

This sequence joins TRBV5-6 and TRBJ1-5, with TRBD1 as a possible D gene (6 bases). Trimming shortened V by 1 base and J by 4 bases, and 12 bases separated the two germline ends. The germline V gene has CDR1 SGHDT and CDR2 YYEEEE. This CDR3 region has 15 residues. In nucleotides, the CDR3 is TGTGCCAGCAGCTTGCGCCAGGGGAGAAATCAGCCCCAGCATTTT. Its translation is CASSLRQGRNQPQHF.

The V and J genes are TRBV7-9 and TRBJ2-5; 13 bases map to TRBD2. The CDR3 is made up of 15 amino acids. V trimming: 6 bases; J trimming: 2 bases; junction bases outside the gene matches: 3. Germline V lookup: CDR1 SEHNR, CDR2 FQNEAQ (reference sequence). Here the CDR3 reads CASSPGLAGQETQYF. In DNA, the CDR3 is TGTGCCAGCAGTCCGGGACTAGCGGGGCAAGAGACCCAGTACTTC.

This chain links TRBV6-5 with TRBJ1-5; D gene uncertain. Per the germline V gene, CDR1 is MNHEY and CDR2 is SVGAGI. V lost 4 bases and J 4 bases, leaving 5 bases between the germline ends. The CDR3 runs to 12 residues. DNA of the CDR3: TGTGCCAGCAGTTCCCTAAATCAGCCCCAGCATTTT. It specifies CASSSLNQPQHF.

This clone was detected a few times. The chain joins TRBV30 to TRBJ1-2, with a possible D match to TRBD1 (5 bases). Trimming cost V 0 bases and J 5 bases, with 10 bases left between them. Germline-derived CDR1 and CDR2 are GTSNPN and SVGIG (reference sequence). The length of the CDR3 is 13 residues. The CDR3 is CAWSVRVGYGYTF. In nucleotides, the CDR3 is TGTGCCTGGAGTGTCAGGGTAGGATATGGCTACACCTTC. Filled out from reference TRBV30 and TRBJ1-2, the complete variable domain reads SQTIHQWPATLVQPVGSPLSLECTVEGTSNPNLYWYRQAAGRGLQLLFYSVGIGQISSEVPQNLSASRPQDRQFILSSKKLLLSDSGFYLCAWSVRVGYGYTFGSGTRLTVV.

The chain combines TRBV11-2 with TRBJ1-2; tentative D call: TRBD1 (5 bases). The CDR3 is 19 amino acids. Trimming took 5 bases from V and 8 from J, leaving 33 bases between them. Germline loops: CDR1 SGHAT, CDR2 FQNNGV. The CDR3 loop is CASSPPAGRVLPREKGYTF. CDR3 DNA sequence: TGTGCCAGCAGCCCGCCAGCGGGCAGGGTACTTCCTCGGGAAAAAGGCTACACCTTC.

The CDR3 bases are TGTGCCTGGAGGAGGGGGATGAACACTGAAGCTTTCTTT. This sequence encodes CAWRRGMNTEAFF. The J gene is TRBJ1-1, the V gene TRBV30; a possible D gene is TRBD1 (6 bases). V dropped 3 bases and J dropped 0 bases, with 8 bases sitting between them. Germline V gene sequence: CDR1 GTSNPN, CDR2 SVGIG (reference sequence). The CDR3 sequence is 13 residues long.

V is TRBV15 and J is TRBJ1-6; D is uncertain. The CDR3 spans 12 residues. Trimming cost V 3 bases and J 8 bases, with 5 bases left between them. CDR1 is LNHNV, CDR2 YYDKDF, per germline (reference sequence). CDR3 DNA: TGTGCCACCAGCAGGAGGGATTCACCCCTCCACTTT. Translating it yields CATSRRDSPLHF.

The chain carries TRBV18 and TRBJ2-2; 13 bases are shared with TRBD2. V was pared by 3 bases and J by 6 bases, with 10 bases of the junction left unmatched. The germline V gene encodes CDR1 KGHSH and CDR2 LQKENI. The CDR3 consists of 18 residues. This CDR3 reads CASSPGTSGVPLSGELFF. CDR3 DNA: TGTGCCAGCTCACCTGGGACTAGCGGGGTACCTCTATCCGGGGAGCTGTTTTTT.

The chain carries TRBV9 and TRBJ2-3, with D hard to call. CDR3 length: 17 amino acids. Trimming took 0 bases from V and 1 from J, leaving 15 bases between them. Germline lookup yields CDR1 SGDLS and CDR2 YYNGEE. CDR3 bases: TGTGCCAGCAGCGTAGGCCCTGGAGCCCTTGGCACAGATACGCAGTATTTT. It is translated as CASSVGPGALGTDTQYF.

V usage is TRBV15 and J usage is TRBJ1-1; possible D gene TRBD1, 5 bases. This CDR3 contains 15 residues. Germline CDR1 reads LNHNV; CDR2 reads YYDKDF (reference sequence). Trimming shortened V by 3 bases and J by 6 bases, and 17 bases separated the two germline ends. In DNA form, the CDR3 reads TGTGCCACCAGCAGGGACATGGACCTTTATTCTGAAGCTTTCTTT. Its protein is CATSRDMDLYSEAFF.